A single sample gave rise to the 32 T cell receptor beta chains below, sequenced in a study of cytomegalovirus exposure and HLA in healthy donors. Data came from immunoSEQ multiplex PCR; TCRdb stores just in-frame clones and leaves some out. The top ten clones hold roughly 1.2% of a sample with approximately 200,000 clones, about three quarters of them seen once. The sequenced sample consisted of PBMCs. The receptor source for this set is a woman aged 30 to 39 in good health and CMV-seronegative.

This clone was seen at least ten times. CDR3 in DNA: TGTGCCAGCAGCAGGGAGGGGATAGGTACGCAGTATTTT. Amino acid sequence: CASSREGIGTQYF. The J gene is TRBJ2-3, the V gene TRBV6-4; the match to TRBD2 covers 7 bases. The CDR3 totals 13 residues. Germline V gene sequence: CDR1 MRHNA, CDR2 SNTAGT. The V gene end was trimmed by 6 bases and the J gene end by 8 bases; junction bases not matched to a gene: 8.

This chain links TRBV7-2 with TRBJ1-3; unclear D gene. Germline-derived CDR1 and CDR2 are SGHTA and FQGNSA. This CDR3 spans 12 amino acids. V was trimmed by 5 bases and J by 2 bases, leaving 4 bases between them. In nucleotides, the CDR3 is TGTGCCAGCAGCCCAACTGGAAACACCATATATTTT. Protein sequence: CASSPTGNTIYF.

V is TRBV5-1 and J is TRBJ1-4; D possibly corresponds to TRBD1 (6 bases). Trimming cost V 0 bases and J 0 bases, with 15 bases left between them. The CDR3 is 18 amino acids. Germline loops: CDR1 SGHRS, CDR2 YFSETQ. The CDR3 DNA reads as TGCGCCAGCAGCTTGGGAACACAGGGTGGGACAACTAATGAAAAACTGTTTTTT. Protein product: CASSLGTQGGTTNEKLFF.

The CDR3 region has the DNA TGTGCCAGCAGCTTAGAATTCAGTAACACTGAAGCTTTCTTT. This encodes CASSLEFSNTEAFF. This chain joins TRBV7-3 and TRBJ1-1; D remains ambiguous. CDR3 length: 14 residues. Germline-derived CDR1 and CDR2 are SGHTA and FQGTGA. Trimming removed 2 bases at V and 2 bases at J, with 9 bases between. The variable domain in full, with the rest retrieved from reference TRBV7-3 and TRBJ1-1, is GAGVSQTPSNKVTEKGKYVELRCDPISGHTALYWYRQSLGQGPEFLIYFQGTGAADDSGLPNDRFFAVRPEGSVSTLKIQRTERGDSAVYLCASSLEFSNTEAFFGQGTRLTVV.

This clone showed up just a few times. As DNA, the CDR3 is TGTGCCAGCAGCCAAACAAACCAGGGGAACTATGGCTACACCTTC. It translates to CASSQTNQGNYGYTF. This chain links TRBV5-6 with TRBJ1-2; D may be TRBD1 (6 bases). This CDR3 spans 15 amino acids. V lost 4 bases and J 2 bases, leaving 15 bases between the germline ends. Germline values: CDR1 SGHDT, CDR2 YYEEEE.

The rearrangement joins TRBV6-9 to TRBJ2-1; 8 bases fit TRBD1. CDR1 MNHGY and CDR2 SVAAGI come from the germline V gene. J gave up 10 bases and V 1 base, and 3 bases lay outside the gene matches. CDR3 size: 13 residues. The CDR3 sequence is CASSYCRDREQFF. The CDR3 nucleotides read TGTGCCAGCAGTTATTGCCGGGACAGGGAGCAGTTCTTC.

The genes are TRBV27 and TRBJ1-2, with D possibly matching TRBD1 (6 bases). V shed 2 bases and J shed 1 base, with 14 bases lying between them. The CDR3 has 16 amino acids. The germline V gene encodes CDR1 MNHEY and CDR2 SMNVEV (reference sequence). CDR3 loop: CASSLAGDRHNYGYTF. The CDR3 region has the DNA TGTGCCAGCAGTTTAGCAGGAGACAGGCATAACTATGGCTACACCTTC.

The CDR3 DNA follows: TGTGCCAGCAGGAGACAGACAAATAGCAATCAGCCCCAGCATTTT. Protein: CASRRQTNSNQPQHF. V usage is TRBV2 and J usage is TRBJ1-5, with D possibly being TRBD1 (5 bases). There are 15 residues in the CDR3. Germline loops: CDR1 SNHLY, CDR2 FYNNEI. Trimming took off 6 bases at V and 0 bases at J, with 12 bases between the two ends.

J is TRBJ1-1 and V is TRBV27; D is undetermined. Trimming cost V 5 bases and J 6 bases, with 10 bases left between them. The CDR3 has 12 residues. Germline V gives CDR1 MNHEY, CDR2 SMNVEV (reference sequence). Here the CDR3 DNA reads TGTGCCAGCAGTCCGTCTCCCCCTGAAGCTTTCTTT. Its translation: CASSPSPPEAFF.

This chain uses TRBV6-1 with TRBJ2-7; D is uncertain. Per the germline V gene, CDR1 is MNHNS and CDR2 is SASEGT. V dropped 5 bases and J dropped 4 bases, with 6 bases sitting between them. The CDR3 is made up of 11 amino acids. CDR3 sequence: CASSSLYEQYF. DNA for the CDR3: TGTGCCAGCAGTTCCCTGTACGAGCAGTACTTC.

A note on this clone: A much larger clone lies one base from this, so it may be a read error. The sample has other DNA sequences that encode this CDR3 too. The CDR3 here is CSVGGQLNTEAFF. The CDR3 nucleotides read TGCAGCGTTGGGGGACAGCTGAACACTGAAGCTTTCTTT. J is TRBJ1-1 and V is TRBV29-1; 7 bases align to TRBD1. The CDR3 has 13 residues. Trimming at V came to 4 bases and at J to 0 bases, leaving 2 bases not matched to a gene. In germline, CDR1 is SQVTM, CDR2 ANQGSEA.

The chain employs TRBV6-5 and TRBJ2-5; the D gene is possibly TRBD2 (7 bases). Trimming took off 2 bases at V and 5 bases at J, with 12 bases between the two ends. Germline loops: CDR1 MNHEY, CDR2 SVGAGI. The CDR3 is 14 residues long. CDR3 protein: CASSYGGAWETQYF. CDR3 DNA sequence: TGTGCCAGCAGTTACGGGGGGGCCTGGGAGACCCAGTACTTC.

This clone came up a few times. The V gene is TRBV15, the J gene TRBJ1-5, with 7 bases matching TRBD1. Trimming at V came to 0 bases and at J to 11 bases, leaving 13 bases not matched to a gene. The CDR3 runs to 16 residues. Germline V CDR1 and CDR2: LNHNV, YYDKDF (reference sequence). The CDR3 here is CATSRDQGQPSQSQHF. As DNA, the CDR3 is TGTGCCACCAGCAGAGACCAGGGACAGCCATCACAATCCCAGCATTTT.

The chain's CDR3 is CASSWTPDYGYTF. CDR3 DNA sequence: TGCGCCAGCAGCTGGACACCTGACTATGGCTACACCTTC. The chain combines TRBV5-1 with TRBJ1-2; the D gene is possibly TRBD1 (5 bases). This CDR3 comprises 13 residues. Trimming removed 3 bases at V and 3 bases at J, with 9 bases between. Looked up from germline, CDR1 is SGHRS and CDR2 is YFSETQ. Based on the CDR3 plus reference TRBV5-1 and TRBJ1-2, the full variable domain is KAGVTQTPRYLIKTRGQQVTLSCSPISGHRSVSWYQQTPGQGLQFLFEYFSETQRNKGNFPGRFSGRQFSNSRSEMNVSTLELGDSALYLCASSWTPDYGYTFGSGTRLTVV.

This clone was picked up one time. For the CDR3, the DNA is TGTGCCAGTAGGGGACAAACCTACGAGCAGTACTTC. This codes for CASRGQTYEQYF. The chain uses TRBV19 and TRBJ2-7; tentatively, D is TRBD1 (6 bases). CDR3 length: 12 amino acids. Germline V CDR1 and CDR2: LNHDA, SQIVND (reference sequence). V dropped 6 bases and J dropped 2 bases, with 8 bases sitting between them. Using reference TRBV19 and TRBJ2-7 for the parts outside the CDR3, the full variable domain is DGGITQSPKYLFRKEGQNVTLSCEQNLNHDAMYWYRQDPGQGLRLIYYSQIVNDFQKGDIAEGYSVSREKKESFPLTVTSAQKNPTAFYLCASRGQTYEQYFGPGTRLTVT.

V and J are TRBV7-2 and TRBJ2-5; 9 positions match TRBD2. The germline V gene has CDR1 SGHTA and CDR2 FQGNSA. V shed 4 bases, J shed 4 bases, and the junction held 7 bases outside the gene matches. CDR3 length: 15 amino acids. DNA of the CDR3: TGTGCCAGCAGCTCAGCGGGACTAGCTGCAGAGACCCAGTACTTC. Its protein is CASSSAGLAAETQYF.

The chain employs TRBV6-5 and TRBJ2-3; perhaps TRBD2 as D (6 bases). With 4 bases removed from V and 4 bases from J, the gap between germline ends came to 18 bases. This CDR3 region has 16 residues. The germline V gene encodes CDR1 MNHEY and CDR2 SVGAGI. This CDR3 reads CASSSPGSEGPDTQYF. DNA of the CDR3: TGTGCCAGCAGTTCTCCAGGGTCGGAGGGCCCAGATACGCAGTATTTT.

This chain links TRBV4-1 with TRBJ1-1; tentative D call: TRBD1 (6 bases). Trimming took off 4 bases at V and 5 bases at J, with 17 bases between the two ends. CDR1 MGHRA and CDR2 YSYEKL come from the germline V gene. There are 15 residues in the CDR3. CDR3 sequence: CASSPSDRYGTEAFF. CDR3 nucleotides: TGCGCCAGCAGCCCGTCCGACAGGTATGGGACTGAAGCTTTCTTT.

J is TRBJ2-7 and V is TRBV7-9; D perhaps matches TRBD2 (5 bases). The CDR3 is made up of 14 amino acids. Trimming removed 4 bases at V and 2 bases at J, with 12 bases between. The V gene's germline CDR1 is SEHNR and CDR2 FQNEAQ (reference sequence). The CDR3 DNA is TGTGCCAGCAGCTCCGGGGAGTTAGCCTACGAGCAGTACTTC. Protein product: CASSSGELAYEQYF.

The chain joins TRBV6-1 to TRBJ2-1, with TRBD1 matching over 7 bases. CDR3 length: 14 amino acids. Unmatched junction bases numbered 7, after V lost 6 bases and J lost 5 bases. The germline V gene has CDR1 MNHNS and CDR2 SASEGT. The CDR3 sequence is CASSMTGPHNEQFF. In DNA, the CDR3 is TGTGCCAGCAGCATGACAGGGCCGCACAATGAGCAGTTCTTC.

V gene TRBV19 combines with J gene TRBJ2-7; 7 bases line up with TRBD2. V was pared by 6 bases and J by 0 bases, with 5 bases of the junction left unmatched. The CDR3 has 14 amino acids. The germline CDR1 and CDR2 sequences are LNHDA and SQIVND (reference sequence). The CDR3 nucleotides are TGTGCCAGTAGCGGGACTATAACCTCCTACGAGCAGTACTTC. The encoded protein is CASSGTITSYEQYF. The whole variable domain, filled in from reference TRBV19 and TRBJ2-7, reads DGGITQSPKYLFRKEGQNVTLSCEQNLNHDAMYWYRQDPGQGLRLIYYSQIVNDFQKGDIAEGYSVSREKKESFPLTVTSAQKNPTAFYLCASSGTITSYEQYFGPGTRLTVT.

This rearrangement joins TRBV11-2 to TRBJ2-5; no clear D. V was trimmed by 5 bases and J by 5 bases, leaving 12 bases between them. CDR1 is SGHAT and CDR2 is FQNNGV in the germline V gene. The CDR3 length is 13 residues. The CDR3: CASSPGFQETQYF. CDR3 nucleotides: TGTGCCAGCAGCCCGGGTTTTCAGGAGACCCAGTACTTC.

The J gene is TRBJ2-1, the V gene TRBV6-5; 13 bases line up with TRBD2. This CDR3 has 16 amino acids. Germline CDR1 is MNHEY and CDR2 is SVGAGI. The V segment lost 0 bases and the J segment 7 bases; nucleotides outside the gene matches: 3. CDR3 residues: CASSYSGTSGVNEQFF. The DNA for the CDR3 is TGTGCCAGCAGTTACTCAGGGACTAGCGGGGTTAATGAGCAGTTCTTC.

The V call is TRBV29-1, the J call TRBJ1-2; TRBD1 is a possible D gene (6 bases). The CDR3 has 14 residues. The V gene lost 3 bases and the J gene lost 7 bases, with 18 bases spanning the gap. Germline CDR1 is SQVTM and CDR2 is ANQGSEA. Written as DNA, the CDR3 is TGCAGCGTTGATCCGGACAGTGGGGGTTCTGGCTACACCTTC. Protein product: CSVDPDSGGSGYTF.

V gene TRBV29-1 combines with J gene TRBJ2-3, with TRBD2 matching over 11 bases. The CDR3 runs 14 residues. Germline lookup yields CDR1 SQVTM and CDR2 ANQGSEA. The V gene end was trimmed by 1 base and the J gene end by 6 bases; junction bases not matched to a gene: 3. For the CDR3, the DNA is TGCAGCGTTGAAGGTAGCGGGGGGGCGGATACGCAGTATTTT. Translated: CSVEGSGGADTQYF.

V is TRBV30 and J is TRBJ2-1; TRBD1 matches 11 bases. CDR3 size: 14 residues. Germline assignment: CDR1 GTSNPN and CDR2 SVGIG (reference sequence). The V gene end was trimmed by 4 bases and the J gene end by 7 bases; junction bases not matched to a gene: 6. CDR3 DNA sequence: TGTGCCTGGAAATCCGGGACAGGGGGTAATGAGCAGTTCTTC. Residues: CAWKSGTGGNEQFF.

This rearrangement joins TRBV29-1 to TRBJ2-3, with TRBD2 as a possible D gene (6 bases). CDR3 length: 11 residues. V was clipped by 7 bases and J by 5 bases, with 10 bases between them. Germline lookup yields CDR1 SQVTM and CDR2 ANQGSEA. CDR3 DNA sequence: TGCAGCGCTCCGGGACTAGATACGCAGTATTTT. Encoded protein: CSAPGLDTQYF.

This chain uses TRBV4-1 with TRBJ2-5; 9 bases align to TRBD1. Germline V gene sequence: CDR1 MGHRA, CDR2 YSYEKL. V gave up 3 bases and J gave up 4 bases; unmatched junction bases: 9. CDR3 size: 16 residues. The CDR3 bases are TGCGCCAGCAGCCAGGCAGGGACAGGGTCAGGAGAGACCCAGTACTTC. This translates into CASSQAGTGSGETQYF.

The V call is TRBV15, the J call TRBJ2-2; the match to TRBD1 covers 7 bases. Trimming took 5 bases from V and 4 from J; bases not matched to a gene: 10. Germline V gives CDR1 LNHNV, CDR2 YYDKDF (reference sequence). CDR3 length: 16 amino acids. For the CDR3, the DNA is TGTGCCACCAGCCCCCTGGTTAACAGGGGCACCGGGGAGCTGTTTTTT. This codes for CATSPLVNRGTGELFF.

The chain joins TRBV5-1 to TRBJ1-1; 11 bases fit TRBD1. Germline V gene data show CDR1 as SGHRS and CDR2 as YFSETQ. V lost 3 bases, J lost 5 bases, and 6 bases stayed unmatched. The length of the CDR3 is 15 residues. The CDR3 bases are TGCGCCAGCAGCTCAAGGACAGGGGGCGGAACTGAAGCTTTCTTT. Amino acids: CASSSRTGGGTEAFF.

J is TRBJ2-1 and V is TRBV2; 10 bases fit TRBD1. CDR1 and CDR2 (germline): SNHLY, FYNNEI. This CDR3 contains 13 residues. V shed 10 bases and J 6 bases; nucleotides not matched to a gene: 6. This chain's CDR3 is CAKVRDRGNEQFF. CDR3 coding DNA: TGTGCCAAAGTCCGGGACAGGGGCAATGAGCAGTTCTTC.

This clone came up a few times. The chain combines TRBV28 with TRBJ2-7; D unresolved. The CDR3 extends over 12 amino acids. Germline assignment: CDR1 MDHEN and CDR2 SYDVKM. The V end was cut by 4 bases, the J end by 3 bases, with 7 bases between. DNA of the CDR3: TGTGCCAGCAGTTCCGGTAACTACGAGCAGTACTTC. It codes for CASSSGNYEQYF.